A selection of T cell receptor beta chains follows, all from one sample in a study of post-analysis software for immune sequencing data. TCRdb redid the calling of the PCR reads with MiXCR, one entry per CDR3 protein. The sample comprises 150,000 to 200,000 distinct CDR3 sequences, around 28% of which are singletons, and 1.5% rests with the top ten. The sequenced material came from blood. The source is a girl aged 10-17 years with multiple sclerosis. The CDR3 runs from the conserved cysteine through the conserved F or W. The D gene is left open where the match is weak.

TRBJ2-6,TRBV20-1,TRBD1,CSARTPGQGANVLTF
TRBJ2-3,TRBV18,-,CASSSDSTDTQYF
TRBJ1-1,TRBV7-7,-,CASGEGQQNTEAFF
TRBJ1-1,TRBV10-3,TRBD1,CASFVGVQGDNTEAFF
TRBJ2-5,TRBV28,-,CASSFLPGEQYF
TRBJ1-5,TRBV27,-,CASSLFSGVNQPQHF
TRBJ2-7,TRBV9,-,CASSVAGTWGYEQYF
TRBJ1-5,TRBV4-1,TRBD1,CAGSAQDRGRSQPQHF
TRBJ2-5,TRBV6-6,-,CASSYQKEQYF
TRBJ2-7,TRBV20-1,-,CSALDVSRSYEQYF
TRBJ1-6,TRBV4-1,-,CASSQDSPLHF
TRBJ2-1,TRBV5-1,TRBD2,CASSLYVAGEVQFF
TRBJ1-5,TRBV5-6,TRBD1,CASSLSAYTGAEQPQHF
TRBJ2-1,TRBV28,-,CASSSNHNEQFF
TRBJ1-2,TRBV29-1,TRBD1,CSARQGGDYGYTF
TRBJ1-2,TRBV12-3/TRBV12-4,-,CASSLVRGRDYGYTF
TRBJ2-7,TRBV11-2,-,CASSLVPLSSYEQYF
TRBJ2-7,TRBV29-1,TRBD1,CSVWGGTGVDEQYF
TRBJ2-3,TRBV15,TRBD2,CATSREGLAGASSTDTQYF
TRBJ1-2,TRBV12-3/TRBV12-4,TRBD1,CASRRDRSLNYGYTF
TRBJ2-7,TRBV21-1,-,CASSFRDSIYEQYF
TRBJ2-5,TRBV20-1,-,CSARVAGFQETQYF
TRBJ2-7,TRBV7-6,TRBD2,CASSPTSGRSEQYF
TRBJ2-1,TRBV29-1,-,CREGLWSSHNEQFF
TRBJ1-1,TRBV7-7,-,CASSLATVRGTEAFF